This TCR beta chain was captured in a study of graft-versus-host responses after intestinal transplantation. Study information: Multivisceral, liver-intestinal, or isolated intestinal transplants were received by the recipients.

In regard to this clone: Its antigen is not known.

Germline CDR1 LNHDA, CDR2 SQIVND (reference sequence). The ends lost 4 bases at V and 5 bases at J; junction bases unmatched: 6. There are 15 residues in the CDR3. The protocol was immunoSEQ multiplex PCR, while the TCRdb copy is restricted to in-frame clones and leaves out a portion. The sample records about 48,000 clones, around nine tenths being singletons. Specimen: unstimulated CD4+ T cells sorted from spleen or lymph node cells, collected before transplant. J is TRBJ2-3 and V is TRBV19; TRBD2 aligns across 10 bases. The sequence derives from a human donor who was the organ donor for an intestinal transplant. The DNA for the CDR3 is TGTGCCAGTAGTAAAGACAGACTAGCGGGAGATACGCAGTATTTT. Amino acids: CASSKDRLAGDTQYF. The whole variable domain, remainder taken from reference TRBV19 and TRBJ2-3, is DGGITQSPKYLFRKEGQNVTLSCEQNLNHDAMYWYRQDPGQGLRLIYYSQIVNDFQKGDIAEGYSVSREKKESFPLTVTSAQKNPTAFYLCASSKDRLAGDTQYFGPGTRLTVL.